A single sample is the source of the 5 T cell receptor beta chains below, sequenced in a study of T cell responses to AZD1222 COVID-19 vaccine. Libraries were prepared by immunoSEQ multiplex PCR; TCRdb keeps only in-frame clonotypes and omits some of them. The table records about 94,000 clones, about 88% of them present only once. The starting material was peripheral blood, obtained on day 0 of AZD1222 vaccination. All receptors derive from an adult in good health.

The J gene is TRBJ2-3, the V gene TRBV6-1; perhaps TRBD1 as D (7 bases). Looked up from germline, CDR1 is MNHNS and CDR2 is SASEGT. CDR3 length: 14 residues. Trimming took 3 bases from V and 6 from J, leaving 13 bases between them. CDR3 DNA sequence: TGTGCCAGCAGTGATCGGAGGGGGCTCGATACGCAGTATTTT. Its translation is CASSDRRGLDTQYF.

The gene calls are TRBV7-9 and TRBJ2-1; TRBD1 aligns across 9 bases. Trimming took 7 bases from V and 5 from J; bases not matched to a gene: 3. The CDR3 extends over 13 amino acids. In germline, CDR1 is SEHNR, CDR2 FQNEAQ (reference sequence). CDR3 nucleotides: TGTGCCAGCAAATGGACAGGGGACAATGAGCAGTTCTTC. Translating gives CASKWTGDNEQFF. Using reference TRBV7-9 and TRBJ2-1 for the parts outside the CDR3, the full variable domain is DTGVSQNPRHKITKRGQNVTFRCDPISEHNRLYWYRQTLGQGPEFLTYFQNEAQLEKSRLLSDRFSAERPKGSFSTLEIQRTEQGDSAMYLCASKWTGDNEQFFGPGTRLTVL.

The chain couples TRBV28 to TRBJ2-2, with D possibly TRBD2 on 5 matching bases. Trimming took off 2 bases at V and 7 bases at J, with 11 bases between the two ends. Germline V gene sequence: CDR1 MDHEN, CDR2 SYDVKM. This CDR3 contains 14 residues. CDR3 residues: CASSLQLVVGELFF. CDR3 bases: TGTGCCAGCAGTTTACAACTAGTAGTCGGGGAGCTGTTTTTT.

This clone came up a few times. V usage is TRBV2 and J usage is TRBJ1-1; TRBD1 aligns across 9 bases. The J segment lost 5 bases and the V segment lost 6 bases, leaving 7 bases of the junction unmatched. CDR3 size: 14 residues. The germline V gene has CDR1 SNHLY and CDR2 FYNNEI. The DNA of the CDR3 is TGTGCCAGCAGGAGGACAGGGGAAGGTACTGAAGCTTTCTTT. This sequence encodes CASRRTGEGTEAFF.

The chain couples TRBV19 to TRBJ1-6; D gene uncertain. The germline V gene has CDR1 LNHDA and CDR2 SQIVND (reference sequence). The CDR3 totals 14 residues. V shed 10 bases and J shed 2 bases, with 12 bases lying between them. The CDR3 DNA reads as TGTGCCACTGCGAGTAGTGCCTATAATTCACCCCTCCACTTT. Amino acid sequence: CATASSAYNSPLHF.